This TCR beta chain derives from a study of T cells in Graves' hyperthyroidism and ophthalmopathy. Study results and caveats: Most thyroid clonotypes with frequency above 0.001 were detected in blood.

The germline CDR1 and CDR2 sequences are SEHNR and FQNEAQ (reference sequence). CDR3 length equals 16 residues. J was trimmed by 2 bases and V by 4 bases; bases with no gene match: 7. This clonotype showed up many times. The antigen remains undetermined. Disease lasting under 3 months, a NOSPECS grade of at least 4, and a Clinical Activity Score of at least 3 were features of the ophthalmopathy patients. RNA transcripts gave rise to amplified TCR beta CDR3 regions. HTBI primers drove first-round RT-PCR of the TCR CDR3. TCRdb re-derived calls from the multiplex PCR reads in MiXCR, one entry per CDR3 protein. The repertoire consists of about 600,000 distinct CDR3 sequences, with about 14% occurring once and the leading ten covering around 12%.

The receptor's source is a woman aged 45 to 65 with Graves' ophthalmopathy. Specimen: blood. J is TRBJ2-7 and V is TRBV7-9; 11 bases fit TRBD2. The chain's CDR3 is CASSSRGTSGPYEQYF. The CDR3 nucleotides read TGTGCCAGCAGCTCCCGCGGGACTAGCGGACCCTACGAGCAGTACTTC.